This T cell receptor (beta chain) was recovered during a study of vaccination and CD4 T cells after COVID-19. The wider study: Cellular stimulation was performed using overlapping spike peptides derived from SARS-CoV-2, HCoV-NL63, HCoV-OC43 and HCoV-229E. Culture controls were given either a CEFX pool, an HIV-1 Nef pool, or no peptide.

Findings and caveats of the study: A comparatively limited set of convalescent patients was examined, with no early post-infection timepoints.

A note on this clonotype: The antigen remains undetermined. Relative to the germline gene, one junction end is altered; a read error may explain this.

There are 18 residues in the CDR3. Germline CDR1 reads MNHEY; CDR2 reads SVGEGT. Treatment indicated: approximately nine-day PBMC culture with coronavirus spike peptide pools or control peptides (ViraFEST assay). Researchers collected the unexposed donor's CD4+ T cells before the COVID-19 pandemic (2011-2018). The Oncomine TCR Beta short-read assay was applied to DNA of cultured CD4+ T cells. One entry per CDR3 protein results from TCRdb running MiXCR on the PCR reads. The sample has more than 7,500 distinct CDR3 sequences; about 50% are singletons. This TCR was recovered from a human donor in good health. The chain combines TRBV6-2 or TRBV6-3 with TRBJ1-2; possibly TRBD1 for D (5 bases). The sample was CD4+ T cells from blood, cultured in vitro. The CDR3 DNA follows: TGTGCCAGCTCTCTCCCCCGGATTTGGAGGGGACCACAGGATGGGTACACCTTC. As protein: CASSLPRIWRGPQDGYTF.